A single sample is the source of the 15 T cell receptor beta chains below, sequenced in a study of neurological immune-mediated disorders. MiXCR, applied by TCRdb to the 5' RACE reads, yields one record per CDR3 protein. There are under 90,000 distinct CDR3 sequences in the sample; 10% to 13% occur only once, and about 1.8% lies in the top ten. The sequencing sample was made of PBMCs. The origin of the receptors is a man in his forties in good health.

This clonotype was counted ten times or more. The rearrangement uses TRBV4-1 and TRBJ1-4; D gene uncertain. The germline V gene has CDR1 MGHRA and CDR2 YSYEKL. The V end was cut by 4 bases, the J end by 5 bases, with 14 bases between. The CDR3 is 15 residues long. For the CDR3, the DNA is TGCGCCAGCAGCCCCCTTTCGGTCCTCAATGAAAAACTGTTTTTT. Its translation: CASSPLSVLNEKLFF.

This clonotype turned up a few times. At one end the junction does not follow the germline gene, possibly because of a read error. The chain combines TRBV11-2 with TRBJ1-1; 7 bases agree with TRBD1. Germline-derived CDR1 and CDR2 are SGHAT and FQNNGV. The CDR3 extends over 14 amino acids. The chain's CDR3 is CVSSLDRANTEAFF. The CDR3 DNA is TGTGTCAGCAGTCTTGACAGGGCGAACACTGAAGCTTTCTTT.

Many counts were recorded for this clonotype. The chain couples TRBV7-9 to TRBJ2-6; D is unresolved. Per the germline V gene, CDR1 is SEHNR and CDR2 is FQNEAQ (reference sequence). The V end lost 0 bases, the J end lost 15 bases, and 3 bases lay between the germline ends. This CDR3 contains 10 residues. The CDR3 DNA follows: TGTGCCAGCAGCTTAGCGGCCCTGACTTTC. It translates to CASSLAALTF.

This clonotype was seen a single time. A read error may explain this, as a much larger clone is one base away. This rearrangement joins TRBV2 to TRBJ2-3; 7 nucleotides agree with TRBD2. The ends lost 3 bases at V and 3 bases at J; junction bases unmatched: 6. The CDR3 has 15 amino acids. Germline-derived CDR1 and CDR2 are SNHLY and FYNNEI. The CDR3 sequence is CASSEAGERTDTQYF. The CDR3 nucleotides read TGTGCCAGCAGTGAGGCGGGGGAGAGAACAGATACGCAGTATTTT.

This clonotype was seen many times. The chain joins TRBV5-6 to TRBJ2-2; D gene ambiguous. CDR1 and CDR2 (germline): SGHDT, YYEEEE. The CDR3 has 16 amino acids. V lost 6 bases and J 1 base, leaving 16 bases between the germline ends. The CDR3 loop is CASTGRRPRNTGELFF. The CDR3 DNA follows: TGTGCCAGCACCGGGCGGCGACCGCGGAACACCGGGGAGCTGTTTTTT.

On this clonotype itself: A read error is possible here, since a much larger clone lies one base away. CDR3 loop: CASSTSEAGGRTTDTQYF. The CDR3 DNA reads as TGTGCCAGCAGCACCTCGGAGGCGGGGGGGCGGACCACAGATACGCAGTATTTT. The V gene is TRBV9, the J gene TRBJ2-3, with 9 positions matching TRBD2. The CDR3 has 18 residues. Germline CDR1 and CDR2: SGDLS and YYNGEE. The ends lost 4 bases at V and 2 bases at J; junction bases unmatched: 14.

This clonotype was observed many times. This chain links TRBV6-5 with TRBJ2-5, with 16 bases that match TRBD2. V dropped 6 bases and J dropped 5; count of bases not matched to a gene: 6. The CDR3 has 16 amino acids. CDR1 and CDR2 (germline): MNHEY, SVGAGI. DNA of the CDR3: TGTGCCAGCAGCCGGGGGACTAGCGGGAGGGGGGAGACCCAGTACTTC. It is translated as CASSRGTSGRGETQYF.

This clonotype showed up many times. The V call is TRBV20-1, the J call TRBJ1-1; no clear D. The CDR3 is made up of 11 amino acids. V was trimmed by 5 bases and J by 8 bases, leaving 12 bases between them. Germline CDR1 and CDR2: DFQATT and SNEGSKA (reference sequence). CDR3 bases: TGCAGTGCTGGGGTCGGGCCCGAAGCTTTCTTT. Protein product: CSAGVGPEAFF.

This clonotype was picked up many times. The chain uses TRBV12-3 or TRBV12-4 and TRBJ2-3; the match to TRBD2 covers 11 bases. The CDR3 runs 14 residues. V trimming: 6 bases; J trimming: 5 bases; junction bases outside the gene matches: 4. The CDR3 spells CASRLAGEGDTQYF. In nucleotides, the CDR3 is TGTGCCAGCAGACTAGCGGGAGAAGGAGATACGCAGTATTTT.

This clonotype was seen at least ten times. This chain joins TRBV5-6 and TRBJ2-7; D uncertain. The V end was cut by 2 bases, the J end by 3 bases, with 21 bases between. This CDR3 comprises 17 residues. Germline assignment: CDR1 SGHDT and CDR2 YYEEEE. CDR3 residues: CASSLRQINKFNYEQYF. DNA for the CDR3: TGTGCCAGCAGCTTAAGGCAGATCAACAAATTTAACTACGAGCAGTACTTC.

This clonotype was seen many times. This chain links TRBV5-1 with TRBJ1-1, with TRBD1 as a possible D gene (6 bases). Per germline, CDR1 SGHRS and CDR2 YFSETQ. CDR3 size: 14 residues. The V gene lost 0 bases and the J gene lost 4 bases, with 10 bases spanning the gap. CDR3 protein: CASSLDYRVTEAFF. In DNA form, the CDR3 reads TGCGCCAGCAGCTTGGATTACAGGGTCACTGAAGCTTTCTTT. Variable domain in full (rest from reference TRBV5-1 and TRBJ1-1): KAGVTQTPRYLIKTRGQQVTLSCSPISGHRSVSWYQQTPGQGLQFLFEYFSETQRNKGNFPGRFSGRQFSNSRSEMNVSTLELGDSALYLCASSLDYRVTEAFFGQGTRLTVV.

At least ten counts were recorded for this clonotype. The CDR3 DNA is TGTGCCAGCAGTCTAACCATGGGCGAGCAGTACTTC. It translates to CASSLTMGEQYF. This chain connects TRBV27 to TRBJ2-7; no clear D gene. CDR3 length: 12 amino acids. Germline V lookup: CDR1 MNHEY, CDR2 SMNVEV (reference sequence). V was trimmed by 5 bases and J by 6 bases, leaving 11 bases between them.

The chain couples TRBV6-1 to TRBJ2-1; 11 nucleotides line up with TRBD2. Germline V gene lookup returns CDR1 MNHNS and CDR2 SASEGT. CDR3 length: 15 amino acids. Losses at the gene ends were 4 bases for V and 4 bases for J; bases not matched to a gene: 3. The CDR3 reads CASSATSGAYNEQFF. The CDR3 bases are TGTGCCAGCAGTGCGACTAGCGGGGCTTACAATGAGCAGTTCTTC.

This clonotype appeared many times. This chain joins TRBV2 and TRBJ1-1; a weak D match, TRBD1 (6 bases). The V end lost 1 base, the J end lost 11 bases, and 17 bases lay between the germline ends. The CDR3 is made up of 14 amino acids. Germline lookup yields CDR1 SNHLY and CDR2 FYNNEI. CDR3 sequence reads: CASSEGWGGSGAFF. The CDR3, as DNA: TGTGCCAGCAGTGAAGGCTGGGGGGGCTCGGGCGCTTTCTTT.

This clonotype was counted ten times or more. This chain links TRBV5-1 with TRBJ2-7, with 10 bases that match TRBD2. The CDR3 length is 16 residues. Germline lookup yields CDR1 SGHRS and CDR2 YFSETQ. Trimming took 4 bases from V and 2 from J; bases not matched to a gene: 9. DNA for the CDR3: TGCGCCAGCAGCGAGACTAGCGGGTTAAACCCCTACGAGCAGTACTTC. Translation: CASSETSGLNPYEQYF.